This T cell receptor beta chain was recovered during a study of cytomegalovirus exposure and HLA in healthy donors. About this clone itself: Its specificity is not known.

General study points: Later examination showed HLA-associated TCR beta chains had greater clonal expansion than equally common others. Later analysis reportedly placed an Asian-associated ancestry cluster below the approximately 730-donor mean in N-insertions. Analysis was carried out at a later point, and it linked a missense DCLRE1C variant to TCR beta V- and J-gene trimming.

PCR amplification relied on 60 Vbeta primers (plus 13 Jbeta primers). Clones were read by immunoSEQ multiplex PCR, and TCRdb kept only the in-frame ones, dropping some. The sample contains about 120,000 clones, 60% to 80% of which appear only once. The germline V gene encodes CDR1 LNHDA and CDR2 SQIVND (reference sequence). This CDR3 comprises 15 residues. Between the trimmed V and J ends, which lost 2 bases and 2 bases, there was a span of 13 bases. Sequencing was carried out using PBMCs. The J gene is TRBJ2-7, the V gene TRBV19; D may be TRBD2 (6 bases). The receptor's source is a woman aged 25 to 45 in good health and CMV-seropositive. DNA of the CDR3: TGTGCCAGTAGTATACGCAGTAGCGGCGCCTACGAGCAGTACTTC. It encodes CASSIRSSGAYEQYF.